This T cell receptor (beta chain) emerged from a study of siplizumab effects on memory and regulatory T cells. Study observations and caveats: The majority of clones, roughly 80-95% of proliferating CD4+ or CD8+ clones, lacked an assignable naive or memory phenotype. Greater diversity than memory cells seemed evident in naive T cells, which also appeared to be major alloresponse contributors. Siplizumab caused a significant drop in alloreactive sequences traceable to unstimulated CD4+ memory cells.

Concerning this clone: No antigen is known for it.

Assayed TCR templates numbered 80,000 to 100,000 for each sample. Assay: immunoSEQ multiplex PCR; the TCRdb copy retains only in-frame clones and omits some. The sample includes tens of thousands of clones, more than 80% of them seen just once. Germline V gene data show CDR1 as MGHRA and CDR2 as YSYEKL. The CDR3 totals 15 residues. With 5 bases removed from V and 3 bases from J, the gap between germline ends came to 16 bases. Sample: CD8+ T cells sorted from blood. This rearrangement joins TRBV4-1 to TRBJ1-2; D is uncertain. This receptor was taken from a human donor in good health. CDR3 sequence: CASSTLTPLHYGYTF. The CDR3 DNA sequence: TGCGCCAGCAGCACTCTAACCCCCCTCCACTATGGCTACACCTTC.